This record looks at one T cell receptor beta chain sequence and its context. This receptor's antigen is unknown. No much larger clone is present one base from it, and per-base qualities are unavailable. The entry originates in a study of cytomegalovirus exposure and HLA in healthy donors (dated by TCRdb to 2015 to 2018). Context from the whole study: According to an earlier analysis of 587 of the donors, roughly 180 million T cells yielded approximately 120 million unique TCR beta sequences and 276 Gb of sequence data. In the later analysis, no new phenotypic data were used to find candidate immune exposures; instead, reliance was placed on TCR beta sequences and their occurrence across donors. High-throughput TCR immunosequencing, statistical association of individual TCRs with disease status, and machine learning were combined to predict cytomegalovirus infection status. An earlier analysis of approximately 640 of the donors applied high-throughput TCR beta sequencing to assess whether each TCR beta V gene segment acted as functional or pseudogenic. A later analysis re-analyzed previously published TCR beta repertoires from about 600 donors and added high-resolution HLA genotyping to study TCR occurrence patterns. Every repertoire in the discovery cohort had been generated on one and the same sequencing platform. The study aimed to test whether signatures of past pathogen exposure could be identified by cataloging public T cell receptors. Using immunosequencing, the study profiled T cell repertoires from about 650 subjects and related those repertoires to cytomegalovirus serostatus. Among almost 400 genotyped donors of the cohort, an average of roughly 240,000 unique TCR beta nucleotide sequences were sequenced per donor, roughly 18% of them non-productive. An early release that covered 640 HLA-typed donors contained approximately 300 gigabases of sequencing data and some 87 million unique TCR sequences. Typing coverage varied by locus: roughly 620-640 donors for A, B, C, DRB1 and DQB1; more than 500 for DQA1; around 610 for DPA1; roughly 450 for DPB1. Four to six DR-DQ haplotypes were handled as single units for association and clustering, since linkage in the cohort was strong. A later genetic analysis took genome-wide SNP genotypes for about 55% of the roughly 670 donors and used that subset as a discovery cohort. In addition to the first cohort of around 670 subjects, a separate validation cohort of approximately 110 different subjects was used. Of the 300 to 500 genotyped donors, roughly 80% were placed in the genetic ancestry cluster associated with self-reported Caucasian donors. Class I and class II HLA loci were covered by the typing at four-digit resolution. Donor age, sex, ethnicity and CMV serostatus were compiled alongside the repertoire data.

The germline V gene gives CDR1 as MNHEY and CDR2 as SVGAGI. V ends up 5 bases short and J 6 bases short, with an unmatched junction base count of 4. From the cysteine up to the phenylalanine, the CDR3 has a length of 14 residues. Kept here is only the CDR3 DNA, which spans 42 bases and is read in frame from base 1. The cohort was made up of 500 to 800 healthy bone marrow donors. All cohort members were sampled while nominally healthy, although unrecorded immune exposures were likely present. The donor was CMV seropositive and belonged to the group of 250 to 300 seropositive cohort members. Each donor provided a peripheral blood sample, and peripheral blood mononuclear cells were used for TCR beta sequencing. Genomic DNA was extracted from the blood cell samples with the Qiagen DNeasy Blood Extraction Kit. The study at large found these results: A cluster of highly shared sequence variants was judged likely to represent a technical artifact of the sequencing pipeline. An association between a missense DCLRE1C variant and V-gene and J-gene trimming of TCR beta chains was found in a later genetic analysis and replicated in an independent cohort. At a false discovery rate of 0.05, a later analysis linked about 16,000 TCR beta sequences to specific HLA alleles. The study listed 150 to 200 TCR beta chains as associated with cytomegalovirus. Some IMGT-functional V segments, including TRBV6-2 and TRBV6-3, could not be told apart with the 87-base-pair reads, so those segments were excluded. Cytomegalovirus status was reported to be diagnosed by the classifier with high specificity and sensitivity in both the original and validation cohorts. Because counts were too low, roughly 16 rarely observed V segments, including chromosome 9 orphons, were left out of the earlier analysis of 587 of the donors. A later analysis found that HLA-associated TCR beta chains were more clonally expanded and had lower generation probabilities than equally common non-associated chains. For the cohort, immune exposure information was limited to CMV serostatus. In a later analysis, most CMV-associated TCR beta chains were found to appear HLA-restricted, with HLA associations seemingly driven largely by CMV exposure. Roughly uniform sequencing depth across donors was assumed in presence/absence analyses, although this assumption may not hold. While some public TCRs were present in many individuals, most TCR sequences turned up only very rarely across donors. When HLA alleles, especially DR and DQ, strongly co-occurred, attributing TCR associations to individual alleles was difficult. Linkage disequilibrium might explain the correlated functional status among segregating V segments, but an unknown experimental factor could not be ruled out. According to a later analysis, TCR association rates differed among HLA loci, with DRB1 alleles showing the most associated TCRs and HLA-C alleles showing the fewest. In vitro tests confirmed that a few of the cytomegalovirus-associated TCR beta chains recognize cytomegalovirus antigens. The authors suggested that the approach could potentially be extended to other disease states and immunological phenotypes. In an earlier analysis of about 540 of the donors, most TCR beta V segments were observed in productive rearrangements about 90% or about 30% of the time, broadly matching IMGT annotations. Several of the top co-occurrence clusters appeared to be linked to parvovirus B19, influenza, CMV and Epstein-Barr virus, according to a later analysis. Only TCR beta chains were sequenced in this cohort, and the absence of alpha or paired-chain data limited detectable features. Because HLA typing was missing for some donors at each locus, association tests included only the typed subset. A later genetic analysis reported fewer N-insertions in productive TCRs among donors in an Asian-associated ancestry cluster than the approximately 670-donor mean. A further reported finding was that TCR beta sequences accurately predicted the HLA-A and HLA-B alleles for most subjects in the first cohort.

The protocol used for the library was the immunoSEQ multiplex PCR assay. For the multiplex PCR, a mixture combining 60 forward primers for TCR Vbeta segments and 13 reverse primers for TCR Jbeta segments was used. A multiplex PCR assay on genomic DNA amplified the CDR3 region of rearranged TCR beta genes. Amplified TCR beta libraries were sequenced as 87-base-pair reads on the Illumina HiSeq System. In the paper's pipeline: A later analysis counted tens of millions of unique TCR beta chains across the 550 to 800 repertoires, and 9.5 million to 11 million of these chains were shared by at least two donors. To remove PCR and sequencing errors, raw reads were error-corrected and collapsed into unique sequences using a nearest-neighbor algorithm that merged closely related sequences. To assign V, D and J gene segments, CDR3 sequences were aligned to IMGT reference sequences. For a sequence to be retained, at least a six-nucleotide match to both a V gene segment and a J gene segment was required. Rearrangements were called productive when the CDR3 lacked stop codons and stayed in frame with V and J; all others were non-productive. CDR3 was defined by IMGT convention, running from the second conserved V-encoded cysteine to the conserved J-encoded phenylalanine. In an earlier analysis of approximately 590 of the donors, sequences lacking an unambiguous match to a single V gene segment were excluded. An earlier analysis of approximately 590 of the donors called V segments functional above 56.7% productive rearrangements and segregating when the between-donor standard deviation exceeded 5%. A statistical classification framework was developed to diagnose cytomegalovirus status using the catalog of TCR beta chain sequences. In a later analysis, V and J genes were assigned by comparing TCR nucleotide sequences against IMGT/GENE-DB human TR gene sequences. The TCRdist pipeline was used in a later analysis to assign CDR3 sequences and most-parsimonious VDJ recombination scenarios. A later analysis defined each TCR beta chain by its CDR3 amino acid sequence plus V-gene family, and excluded reads lacking a unique V-gene family. In a later analysis, 450 to 600 highly shared, low-generation-probability nucleotide sequences were removed to address suspected cross-contamination and a sequencing artifact. In a later analysis, a clonal expansion index was calculated for each public chain from normalized within-repertoire ranks of inferred template counts. A later analysis computed generation probabilities with a VDJ recombination model fitted to out-of-frame rearrangements, and checked the results against IGoR. In a later analysis, TCR-TCR, TCR-HLA and TCR-CMV co-occurrence was scored with hypergeometric tests, and a repertoire-size bias correction was applied to TCR pairs. A later analysis estimated false discovery rates by permuting HLA or CMV assignments 20 times. A later analysis grouped co-occurring TCRs with DBSCAN, adding TCRdist sequence similarity when clustering within HLA-allele-positive subsets. Repertoires with fewer than 30,000 or more than 120,000 public chains, plus five repertoires with anomalous nucleotide sharing, were excluded from co-occurrence clustering. In TCRdb, the immuneACCESS table is reduced to in-frame sequences with V and J assigned. These tables do not hold every clone; where another copy was compared, an unresolved V gene accounts for under half, and the others remain unexplained. That table gives V, J and clone size, and the DNA gave D and trimming. This sample gives some 180,000 clones in total; about 80% of them show up just once. The ten largest clones add up to less than 4.5% of the sample.

The V and J segments used are TRBV6-5 and TRBJ1-6; TRBD1 lines up with 7 middle nucleotides. Sequences were obtained from PBMCs. The TCR comes from a woman in her fifties or sixties in good health and CMV-seropositive. The nucleotide sequence reads as follows: TGTGCCAGCAGTAGATACAGGGGTAATTCACCCCTCCACTTT. This translates into CASSRYRGNSPLHF.